Below, one T cell receptor beta chain is given with its context. The entry originates in a study of tumor T cells in aggressive B-cell lymphoma. The repertoire was sequenced with immunoSEQ multiplex PCR; TCRdb's copy has only in-frame clones and lacks some. The sample shows more than 10,000 clones, over 90% of them seen only once. With 3 bases clipped from V and 0 bases from J, the junction kept 8 bases outside the gene matches. CDR1 is MGHRA, CDR2 YSYEKL, per germline. CDR3 size: 18 residues. This clonotype was sampled from an adult with diffuse large B cell lymphoma. This sequence joins TRBV4-1 and TRBJ1-6, with 7 bases identical to TRBD1. The sample consisted of tumor tissue. CDR3 coding DNA: TGCGCCAGCAGCCATCCGGCGGGACAGAGCTCCTATAATTCACCCCTCCACTTT. Its translation is CASSHPAGQSSYNSPLHF.